This TCR beta chain was identified during a study of cytomegalovirus exposure and HLA in healthy donors listed by TCRdb under 2017. With respect to the entire study: An earlier analysis of 587 of the donors reported approximately 260 Gb of sequence data and around 100 million unique TCR beta sequences obtained from approximately 180 million T cells. Rather than drawing on any new phenotypic data, the later analysis identified candidate immune exposures from TCR beta sequences and the way those sequences occurred across donors. A later analysis re-examined previously published TCR beta repertoires from just over 650 donors and added high-resolution HLA genotyping to investigate patterns of TCR occurrence. All discovery cohort repertoires had been generated using a single sequencing platform. The study aimed to test whether signatures of past pathogen exposure could be identified by cataloging public T cell receptors. HLA typing covered class I and class II loci at four-digit resolution. To predict cytomegalovirus infection status, the study combined high-throughput TCR immunosequencing, statistical association of individual TCRs with disease status, and machine learning. An early release that covered roughly 600 HLA-typed donors contained approximately 300 gigabases of sequencing data and 85 million to 100 million unique TCR sequences. An earlier analysis of some 500 of the donors used high-throughput TCR beta sequencing to judge whether each TCR beta V gene segment behaved as functional or pseudogenic. A few DR-DQ haplotypes were treated as single units for association and clustering because of strong linkage in the cohort. The study profiled the T cell repertoires of some 610 subjects by immunosequencing and related them to cytomegalovirus serostatus. In a later genetic analysis, genome-wide SNP genotypes for about 65% of the 666 donors were used, and that subset was treated as a discovery cohort. In addition to the first cohort of several hundred subjects, a separate validation cohort of approximately 130 different subjects was used. The number of donors typed differed by locus, with about 629-630 for A, B, C, DRB1 and DQB1, more than 500 for DQA1, over 600 for DPA1, and 450 to 480 for DPB1. Of the roughly 410 genotyped donors, roughly 80% were placed in the genetic ancestry cluster associated with self-reported Caucasian donors. Among roughly 370 genotyped donors of the cohort, an average of about 240,000 unique TCR beta nucleotide sequences were sequenced per donor, around 20% of them non-productive. Donor age, sex, ethnicity and CMV serostatus were compiled together with the repertoire data. Beyond this particular receptor, the publication reports: The classifier was reported to diagnose cytomegalovirus status with high specificity and sensitivity in both the original and validation cohorts. When HLA alleles, especially DR and DQ, strongly co-occurred, TCR associations were difficult to assign to individual alleles. The cohort was sequenced for TCR beta chains only, and without alpha or paired-chain data the features that could be detected were limited. Because counts were too low, roughly 17 rarely observed V segments, including chromosome 9 orphons, were left out of the earlier analysis of 500 to 650 of the donors. Because HLA typing was unavailable for some donors at each locus, only the typed subset was used in association tests. The study listed 150 to 200 TCR beta chains as associated with cytomegalovirus. A further reported finding was that TCR beta sequences accurately predicted the HLA-A and HLA-B alleles for most subjects in the first cohort. A later analysis found that HLA-associated TCR beta chains were more clonally expanded and had lower generation probabilities than equally common non-associated chains. Linkage disequilibrium might explain the correlated functional status among segregating V segments, but an unknown experimental factor could not be ruled out. A few of the identified cytomegalovirus-associated TCR beta chains were confirmed in vitro to be specific for cytomegalovirus antigens. Some IMGT-functional V segments, including TRBV6-2 and TRBV6-3, could not be told apart with the 87-base-pair reads, so those segments were excluded. According to a later genetic analysis, donors in an Asian-associated ancestry cluster had fewer N-insertions in productive TCRs than the roughly 700-donor mean. At a false discovery rate of 0.05, a later analysis linked fewer than 20,000 TCR beta sequences to specific HLA alleles. In an earlier analysis of about 540 of the donors, most TCR beta V segments were observed in productive rearrangements about 90% or about 30% of the time, broadly matching IMGT annotations. The sequencing pipeline was judged likely to have produced a cluster of highly shared sequence variants as a technical artifact. V-gene and J-gene trimming of TCR beta chains was associated with a missense DCLRE1C variant in a later genetic analysis, and the association was replicated in an independent cohort. According to a later analysis, most CMV-associated TCR beta chains appeared to be HLA-restricted, and the HLA associations seemed to be driven largely by CMV exposure. In a later analysis, several top co-occurrence clusters were reported to appear linked to parvovirus B19, influenza, CMV and Epstein-Barr virus. The presence/absence analyses assumed that sequencing depth was roughly uniform across donors, and that assumption may not be true. It was suggested by the authors that the approach could potentially be generalized to other disease states and immunological phenotypes. Most TCR sequences were seen in very few donors, while some public TCRs were found in many individuals. In a later analysis, the rate of TCR association differed among HLA loci, with DRB1 alleles having the most associated TCRs and HLA-C alleles having the fewest. The only immune exposure information available for the cohort was CMV serostatus.

The cohort comprised fewer than 750 healthy bone marrow donors. At the time of sampling, every cohort member was nominally healthy, though immune exposures that went unrecorded were likely present. The donor was CMV seronegative and was included in the group of a few hundred seronegative cohort members. Every donor gave a peripheral blood sample, and the peripheral blood mononuclear cells from that sample were used for TCR beta sequencing. The Qiagen DNeasy Blood Extraction Kit was used to extract genomic DNA from the blood cell samples. The method was the immunoSEQ multiplex PCR assay. The multiplex PCR relied on a mix of 60 forward primers for TCR Vbeta segments and 13 reverse primers for TCR Jbeta segments. Amplification of the CDR3 region of rearranged TCR beta genes was performed with a multiplex PCR assay on genomic DNA. Amplified TCR beta libraries were sequenced as 87-base-pair reads on the Illumina HiSeq System. In the original analysis: A later analysis counted about 80 million unique TCR beta chains across the 650 to 800 repertoires, and some 12 million of these chains were shared by at least two donors. Raw reads were error-corrected and collapsed into unique sequences by a nearest-neighbor algorithm in which closely related sequences were merged to remove PCR and sequencing errors. To assign V, D and J gene segments, CDR3 sequences were aligned to IMGT reference sequences. Each retained sequence needed at least a six-nucleotide match to both a V gene segment and a J gene segment. A rearrangement was called productive if the CDR3 had no stop codons and remained in frame with V and J, and every other rearrangement was called non-productive. Following IMGT convention, CDR3 was defined as the stretch from the second conserved V-encoded cysteine to the conserved J-encoded phenylalanine. In an earlier analysis of around 600 of the donors, sequences lacking an unambiguous match to a single V gene segment were excluded. In an earlier analysis of a few hundred of the donors, a V segment was called functional when productive rearrangements were above 56.7%, and segregating when the standard deviation between donors exceeded 5%. A statistical classification framework was built to diagnose cytomegalovirus status from the catalog of TCR beta chain sequences. In a later analysis, TCR nucleotide sequences were compared against IMGT/GENE-DB human TR gene sequences so that V and J genes could be assigned. Using the TCRdist pipeline, a later analysis assigned CDR3 sequences along with most-parsimonious VDJ recombination scenarios. A later analysis defined each TCR beta chain by its CDR3 amino acid sequence plus V-gene family, and excluded reads lacking a unique V-gene family. In a later analysis, around 650 highly shared, low-generation-probability nucleotide sequences were removed to address suspected cross-contamination and a sequencing artifact. In a later analysis, a clonal expansion index for each public chain was calculated from normalized within-repertoire ranks of inferred template counts. Generation probabilities in a later analysis came from a VDJ recombination model fitted to out-of-frame rearrangements, and those results were checked against IGoR. Hypergeometric tests were used in a later analysis to score TCR-TCR, TCR-HLA and TCR-CMV co-occurrence, with a repertoire-size bias correction applied to the TCR pairs. False discovery rates were estimated in a later analysis by permuting HLA or CMV assignments 20 times. In a later analysis, co-occurring TCRs were grouped with DBSCAN, and TCRdist sequence similarity was added when clustering was performed within HLA-allele-positive subsets. Co-occurrence clustering excluded repertoires with fewer than 30,000 or more than 120,000 public chains, plus five with anomalous nucleotide sharing. The immuneACCESS repertoire file appears here via TCRdb, limited to in-frame rearrangements. These files lack a portion of the clones; in checked studies, under half of the deficit traces to unresolved V genes, and the cause of the others is not known. The D gene and trimming were derived from the DNA, and the V and J assignments and clone size from that table. The sample records roughly 100,000 clones, 70% to 85% of which are singletons. The ten largest clones represent about 0.84% of the sample.

Turning to this clone: Its antigen remains unidentified. No quality values exist for individual bases; no much larger clone is one base distant.

The CDR3, from cysteine to phenylalanine, totals 12 residues. The only DNA kept is the CDR3, 36 bases in frame from the first base. Taken from the germline V gene, the CDR1 and CDR2 loops are MNHNS and SASEGT. A distance of 7 bases separates the germline ends of V and J, which lose 6 bases and 7 bases respectively. Recombination linked TRBV6-1 to TRBJ1-6; the D gene remains uncertain. The specimen was PBMCs. This TCR was sampled from a boy aged 10-17 years in good health and CMV-seronegative. The CDR3 amino acid sequence is: CASRYTNSPLHF. The DNA sequence follows: TGTGCCAGCAGATACACCAATTCACCCCTCCACTTT.